One sample yielded the 10 T cell receptor beta chains listed below, sequenced in a study of vaccination and CD4 T cells after COVID-19 (dated 2022 in TCRdb). Their target antigens are unknown. Receptors were amplified or captured by PCR. The instrument given in TCRdb is Illumina iSeq 100. At the Johns Hopkins FTIC core, DNA from the cultured CD4+ T cells underwent TCR sequencing with the Oncomine TCR Beta short-read assay. TCRdb reran the public reads through fastp at Q25 and MiXCR, keeping productive beta chains. Records with the same CDR3 protein are collapsed into one entry carrying the most frequent genes and DNA. A total of more than 6,500 distinct CDR3 sequences appear in this sample, around 50% of them only once. The biggest ten clones account for under 25% of the sample. According to the study, the label for this sample's treatment or condition signals: approximately 10-day PBMC culture with coronavirus spike peptide pools or control peptides (ViraFEST assay). CD4+ T cells from unexposed donors were collected before the COVID-19 pandemic (2011-2018).

The sequenced sample was CD4+ T cells from blood, cultured in vitro. All receptors come from a human donor in good health.

This clonotype was detected only a few times. CDR3 DNA: TGTGCCAGCGCGGCGCGGGAGACTAACTATGGCTACACCTTC. Translated, it gives CASAARETNYGYTF. V gene TRBV19 combines with J gene TRBJ1-2; D remains ambiguous. V lost 9 bases, J lost 0 bases, and 14 bases lay in between. This CDR3 is 14 amino acids long. The germline CDR1 and CDR2 sequences are LNHDA and SQIVND (reference sequence).

The CDR3 sequence: CASSSVAGTYYEQYF. The CDR3 DNA is TGTGCCAGCAGCAGCGTAGCGGGGACCTACTACGAGCAGTACTTC. This chain links TRBV11-2 with TRBJ2-7, with 8 bases lining up with TRBD2. CDR1 SGHAT and CDR2 FQNNGV come from the germline V gene. The trim removed 5 bases at V and 3 bases at J, leaving 9 bases unmatched. This CDR3 has 15 residues. Full variable domain (missing parts from reference TRBV11-2 and TRBJ2-7): EAGVAQSPRYKIIEKRQSVAFWCNPISGHATLYWYQQILGQGPKLLIQFQNNGVVDDSQLPKDRFSAERLKGVDSTLKIQPAKLEDSAVYLCASSSVAGTYYEQYFGPGTRLTVT.

The chain links TRBV7-2 to TRBJ2-7; 9 nucleotides line up with TRBD2. CDR1 is SGHTA, CDR2 FQGNSA, per germline. The CDR3 spans 16 residues. The J segment lost 3 bases and the V segment lost 1 base, leaving 7 bases of the junction unmatched. This CDR3 is CASSLGWGLADYEQYF. CDR3 nucleotides: TGTGCCAGCAGCTTAGGCTGGGGACTAGCAGACTACGAGCAGTACTTC.

The CDR3 DNA is TGCGCCAGCAGCCCCCAAGCCACTAGCGGGAGCAACAATGAGCAGTTCTTC. This gives the protein CASSPQATSGSNNEQFF. This rearrangement joins TRBV5-1 to TRBJ2-1; TRBD2 matches at 11 bases. After removal of 4 bases from V and 5 bases from J, the junction contained 11 bases not matched to a gene. This CDR3 is 17 amino acids long. Per the germline V gene, CDR1 is SGHRS and CDR2 is YFSETQ.

The V and J genes are TRBV6-1 and TRBJ1-1; D gene unclear. V lost 6 bases and J lost 1, with 9 bases in between. CDR3 size: 13 residues. Germline values: CDR1 MNHNS, CDR2 SASEGT. In DNA, the CDR3 is TGTGCCAGCAGAGGAAAGACGAACACTGAAGCTTTCTTT. Amino acid sequence: CASRGKTNTEAFF.

This clonotype was picked up a small number of times. J is TRBJ1-1 and V is TRBV6-2 or TRBV6-3; TRBD1 matches at 7 bases. With 6 bases clipped from V and 5 bases from J, the junction kept 6 bases outside the gene matches. This CDR3 region has 13 residues. Germline CDR1 MNHEY, CDR2 SVGEGT. This CDR3 reads CASRYRGATEAFF. The CDR3 DNA follows: TGTGCCAGCAGATACAGGGGAGCTACTGAAGCTTTCTTT.

This chain links TRBV7-2 with TRBJ2-4; D is unclear. Germline V gives CDR1 SGHTA, CDR2 FQGNSA. The CDR3 extends over 14 amino acids. The germline V and J ends were trimmed by 3 bases and 2 bases, with 8 bases remaining between them. DNA for the CDR3: TGTGCCAGCAGCTTCAGCTTATCCAAAAACATTCAGTACTTC. Translated: CASSFSLSKNIQYF.

In DNA form, the CDR3 reads TGCGCCAGCAGCCACGGACAGGGGGCGAGAGGCTACACCTTC. This translates into CASSHGQGARGYTF. The V gene is TRBV5-1, the J gene TRBJ1-2; 11 bases map to TRBD1. V was clipped by 4 bases and J by 8 bases; unmatched bases: 7. Germline CDR1 SGHRS, CDR2 YFSETQ. CDR3 length: 14 amino acids.

This chain uses TRBV20-1 with TRBJ1-2, with 10 bases identical to TRBD1. Germline CDR1 DFQATT, CDR2 SNEGSKA (reference sequence). Trimming at V came to 5 bases and at J to 8 bases, leaving 8 bases not matched to a gene. The CDR3 has 13 residues. The CDR3 is CSASDRGVSGYTF. The CDR3 DNA sequence: TGCAGTGCTTCGGACAGGGGGGTGAGCGGCTACACCTTC.

The sample holds a few counts of this clonotype. This sequence joins TRBV27 and TRBJ1-6, with D possibly matching TRBD1 (6 bases). This CDR3 is 16 amino acids long. Germline CDR1 MNHEY, CDR2 SMNVEV (reference sequence). The V and J ends lost 4 bases and 0 bases respectively, with 10 bases between them. The CDR3, as DNA: TGTGCCAGCAGTTGGGAGGGGGTCTCCTATAATTCACCCCTCCACTTT. Translation: CASSWEGVSYNSPLHF.